This TCR beta chain was sequenced during a study of cytomegalovirus exposure and HLA in healthy donors (TCRdb year 2017). In terms of the full investigation: According to an earlier analysis of a few hundred of the donors, about 179 million T cells yielded 90 million to 140 million unique TCR beta sequences and roughly 280 Gb of sequence data. All discovery cohort repertoires had been generated using a single sequencing platform. Class I and class II HLA loci were covered by the typing at four-digit resolution. Roughly 5 DR-DQ haplotypes were treated as single units for association and clustering because of strong linkage in the cohort. Along with the 666-subject first cohort, a separate validation cohort of around 110 different subjects was used. Donor age, sex, ethnicity and CMV serostatus were compiled together with the repertoire data. In an earlier analysis of a few hundred of the donors, high-throughput TCR beta sequencing was used to judge whether each TCR beta V gene segment behaved as functional or pseudogenic. To study patterns of TCR occurrence, a later analysis re-analyzed previously published TCR beta repertoires from several hundred donors and added high-resolution HLA genotyping. The T cell repertoires of roughly 660 subjects were profiled by immunosequencing and related to cytomegalovirus serostatus. Typing coverage differed by locus: A, B, C, DRB1 and DQB1 were typed in roughly 620-630 donors, DQA1 in 500 to 550, DPA1 in nearly 610, and DPB1 in 400 to 490. On average, around 240,000 unique TCR beta nucleotide sequences were sequenced per donor among more than 350 genotyped donors of the cohort, with roughly 20% of those sequences being non-productive. The aim of the study was to test whether cataloging public T cell receptors could identify signatures of past pathogen exposure. A later genetic analysis used genome-wide SNP genotypes for about 60% of the 666 donors, treating that subset as a discovery cohort. Rather than using new phenotypic data, the later analysis identified candidate immune exposures from TCR beta sequences and from how often those sequences occurred across donors. An early release that covered about 600 HLA-typed donors contained approximately 300 gigabases of sequencing data and roughly 84 million unique TCR sequences. To predict cytomegalovirus infection status, the study brought together high-throughput TCR immunosequencing, statistical association of individual TCRs with disease status, and machine learning. Among the 398 genotyped donors, 75% to 90% belonged to the genetic ancestry cluster associated with self-reported Caucasian donors. The investigation overall reported the following: In a later genetic analysis, fewer N-insertions in productive TCRs were reported among donors in an Asian-associated ancestry cluster than the 666-donor mean. An association between a missense DCLRE1C variant and V-gene and J-gene trimming of TCR beta chains was found in a later genetic analysis and replicated in an independent cohort. A few of the identified cytomegalovirus-associated TCR beta chains were confirmed in vitro to be specific for cytomegalovirus antigens. Several of the top co-occurrence clusters appeared to be linked to parvovirus B19, influenza, CMV and Epstein-Barr virus, according to a later analysis. Compared with equally common non-associated chains, HLA-associated TCR beta chains in a later analysis were more clonally expanded and had lower generation probabilities. The study listed approximately 150 TCR beta chains as associated with cytomegalovirus. Assigning TCR associations to individual alleles was difficult when HLA alleles, especially DR and DQ, strongly co-occurred. Most CMV-associated TCR beta chains appeared to be HLA-restricted in a later analysis, and the HLA associations seemed to be driven largely by CMV exposure. Presence/absence analyses assumed roughly uniform sequencing depth across donors, an assumption that may not hold. HLA typing was unavailable for some donors at each locus, so association tests used only the typed subset. The classifier was reported to diagnose cytomegalovirus status with high specificity and sensitivity in both the original cohort and the validation cohort. A further reported finding was that TCR beta sequences accurately predicted the HLA-A and HLA-B alleles for most subjects in the first cohort. In an earlier analysis of some 540 of the donors, most TCR beta V segments appeared in productive rearrangements about 90% or about 30% of the time, broadly matching IMGT annotations. The 87-base-pair reads could not distinguish some IMGT-functional V segments, including TRBV6-2 and TRBV6-3, so those segments were excluded. For the cohort, immune exposure information was limited to CMV serostatus. A cluster of highly shared sequence variants was judged likely to be a technical artifact of the sequencing pipeline. The authors suggested that the approach could potentially be extended to other disease states and immunological phenotypes. The earlier analysis of 450 to 700 of the donors excluded some 16 rarely observed V segments, including chromosome 9 orphons, because counts were too low. Linkage disequilibrium might explain the correlated functional status among segregating V segments, but an unknown experimental factor could not be excluded. Most TCR sequences were seen in very few donors, while some public TCRs were found in many individuals. Specific HLA alleles were associated with 15,000 to 20,000 TCR beta sequences at a false discovery rate of 0.05 in a later analysis. The cohort was sequenced for TCR beta chains only, and without alpha or paired-chain data the features that could be detected were limited. A later analysis found that TCR association rates varied across HLA loci, with DRB1 alleles showing the most associated TCRs and HLA-C alleles the fewest.

V and J are truncated by 4 bases and 8 bases respectively, leaving an intervening sequence of 23 bases. Taken from cysteine to phenylalanine, the CDR3 has 16 residues. CDR3 DNA is the only sequence kept; it has 48 bases, read in frame from the first base. The germline V gene sets CDR1 to MDHEN and CDR2 to SYDVKM. On this clone itself: Its recognized antigen is unknown. Base quality data are lacking; no much larger clone is found one base away.

The protocol used for the library was the immunoSEQ multiplex PCR assay. The multiplex PCR relied on a mix of 60 forward primers for TCR Vbeta segments and 13 reverse primers for TCR Jbeta segments. Amplification of the CDR3 region of rearranged TCR beta genes was performed with a multiplex PCR assay on genomic DNA. On the Illumina HiSeq System, the amplified TCR beta libraries were sequenced as 87-base-pair reads. From the authors' description of their analysis: Across the 500 to 850 repertoires, a later analysis counted 75 million to 90 million unique TCR beta chains, approximately 12 million of which were shared by at least two donors. Raw reads were error-corrected and collapsed into unique sequences by a nearest-neighbor algorithm in which closely related sequences were merged to remove PCR and sequencing errors. Alignment of CDR3 sequences to IMGT reference sequences was used to assign V, D and J gene segments. For a sequence to be retained, a match of at least six nucleotides to both a V gene segment and a J gene segment was required. Rearrangements were classified as productive when the CDR3 lacked stop codons and remained in frame with V and J, and all other rearrangements were classified as non-productive. Following IMGT convention, CDR3 was defined as the stretch from the second conserved V-encoded cysteine to the conserved J-encoded phenylalanine. In an earlier analysis of around 540 of the donors, sequences lacking an unambiguous match to a single V gene segment were excluded. In an earlier analysis of almost 600 of the donors, a V segment was called functional when productive rearrangements were above 56.7%, and segregating when the standard deviation between donors exceeded 5%. A statistical classification framework was built for diagnosing cytomegalovirus status from the catalog of TCR beta chain sequences. A later analysis assigned V and J genes by comparing TCR nucleotide sequences with IMGT/GENE-DB human TR gene sequences. Using the TCRdist pipeline, a later analysis assigned CDR3 sequences along with most-parsimonious VDJ recombination scenarios. A later analysis defined each TCR beta chain by its CDR3 amino acid sequence plus V-gene family, and excluded reads lacking a unique V-gene family. As a way to deal with suspected cross-contamination and a sequencing artifact, a later analysis dropped 592 nucleotide sequences that were highly shared and had low generation probability. For each public chain, a later analysis derived a clonal expansion index from normalized ranks of inferred template counts within each repertoire. Generation probabilities in a later analysis came from a VDJ recombination model fitted to out-of-frame rearrangements, and those results were checked against IGoR. In a later analysis, hypergeometric tests were used to score TCR-TCR, TCR-HLA and TCR-CMV co-occurrence, with a repertoire-size bias correction applied to TCR pairs. False discovery rates were estimated in a later analysis by permuting HLA or CMV assignments 20 times. A later analysis grouped co-occurring TCRs with DBSCAN, adding TCRdist sequence similarity when clustering within HLA-allele-positive subsets. Repertoires with fewer than 30,000 or more than 120,000 public chains were left out of co-occurrence clustering, as were about 5 repertoires with anomalous nucleotide sharing. TCRdb retrieved this table from immuneACCESS and kept in-frame rearrangements only. Not all clones are present; in checked studies, unresolved V genes account for under half, and no reason is known for the remainder. That table gives V, J and clone size, and the DNA gave D and trimming. This sample lists 100,000 to 150,000 clones; roughly four fifths were detected once. Around 3.5% of the sample comes from the top ten.

The cohort comprised 666 healthy bone marrow donors. Cohort members were all nominally healthy when sampled, although unrecorded immune exposures were likely present. The donor tested CMV seropositive, placing the donor among the 310 or so seropositive members of the cohort. A peripheral blood sample was collected from each donor, and TCR beta sequencing was performed on peripheral blood mononuclear cells. The Qiagen DNeasy Blood Extraction Kit was used to extract genomic DNA from the blood cell samples. The rearranged chain carries TRBV28 and TRBJ1-2, with a weak D call of TRBD1 (6 bases match). Sequences were obtained from PBMCs. This clonotype originated in a woman in her thirties or forties in good health and CMV-seropositive. The CDR3 reads as follows: CASSSTLAGAEEGYTF. The nucleotides read TGTGCCAGCAGTTCTACATTAGCGGGGGCAGAAGAAGGCTACACCTTC.